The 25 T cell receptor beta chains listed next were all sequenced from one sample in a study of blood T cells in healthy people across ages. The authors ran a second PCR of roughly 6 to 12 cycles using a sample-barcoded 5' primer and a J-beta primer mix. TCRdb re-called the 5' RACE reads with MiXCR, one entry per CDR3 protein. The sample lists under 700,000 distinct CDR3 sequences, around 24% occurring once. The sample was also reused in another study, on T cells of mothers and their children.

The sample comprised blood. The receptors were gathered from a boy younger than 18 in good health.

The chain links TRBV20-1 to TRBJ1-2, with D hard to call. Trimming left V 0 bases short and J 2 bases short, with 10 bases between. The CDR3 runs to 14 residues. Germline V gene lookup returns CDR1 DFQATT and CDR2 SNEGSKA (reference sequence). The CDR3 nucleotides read TGCAGTGCTAGAGATCGGCGGTGGAACTATGGCTACACCTTC. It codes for CSARDRRWNYGYTF.

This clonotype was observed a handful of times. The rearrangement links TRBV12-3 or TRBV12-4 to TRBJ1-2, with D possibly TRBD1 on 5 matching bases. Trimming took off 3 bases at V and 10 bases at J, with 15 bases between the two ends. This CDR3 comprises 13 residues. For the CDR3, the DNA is TGTGCCAGCAGTTTGGGGCAGCCTACAGCCTACACCTTC. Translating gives CASSLGQPTAYTF.

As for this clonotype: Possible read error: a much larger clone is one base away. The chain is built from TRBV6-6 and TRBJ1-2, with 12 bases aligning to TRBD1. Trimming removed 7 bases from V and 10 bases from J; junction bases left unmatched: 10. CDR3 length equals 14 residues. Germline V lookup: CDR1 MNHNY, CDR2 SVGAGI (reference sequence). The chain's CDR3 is CASNPLGTGGAYTF. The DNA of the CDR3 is TGTGCCAGCAACCCACTCGGGACAGGGGGCGCCTACACCTTC.

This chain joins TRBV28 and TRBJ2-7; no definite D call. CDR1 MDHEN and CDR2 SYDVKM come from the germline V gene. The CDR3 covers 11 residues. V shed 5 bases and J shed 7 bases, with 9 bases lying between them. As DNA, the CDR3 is TGTGCCAGCAGTGTCATTATGGAGCAGTACTTC. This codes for CASSVIMEQYF.

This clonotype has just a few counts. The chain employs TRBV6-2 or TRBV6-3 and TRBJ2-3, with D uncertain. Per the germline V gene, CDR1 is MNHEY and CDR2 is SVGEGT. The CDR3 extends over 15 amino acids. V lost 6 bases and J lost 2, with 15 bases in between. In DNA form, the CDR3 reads TGTGCCAGCAGCCTTTTGGGCGCCCCCACAGATACGCAGTATTTT. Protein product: CASSLLGAPTDTQYF.

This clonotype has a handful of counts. The chain's CDR3 is CASSIRGRVDTEAFF. CDR3 coding DNA: TGTGCCAGTAGTATCAGGGGGCGAGTCGACACTGAAGCTTTCTTT. The chain has TRBV19 and TRBJ1-1; 8 bases are a match to TRBD1. This CDR3 contains 15 residues. Per the germline V gene, CDR1 is LNHDA and CDR2 is SQIVND (reference sequence). Unmatched junction bases numbered 6, after V lost 3 bases and J lost 3 bases.

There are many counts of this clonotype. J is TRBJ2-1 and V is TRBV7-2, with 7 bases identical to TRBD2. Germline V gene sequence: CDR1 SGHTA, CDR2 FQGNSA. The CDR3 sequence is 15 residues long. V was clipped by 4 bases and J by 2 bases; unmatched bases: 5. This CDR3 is CASSYQRGPYNEQFF. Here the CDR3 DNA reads TGTGCCAGCAGCTACCAGCGGGGCCCCTACAATGAGCAGTTCTTC.

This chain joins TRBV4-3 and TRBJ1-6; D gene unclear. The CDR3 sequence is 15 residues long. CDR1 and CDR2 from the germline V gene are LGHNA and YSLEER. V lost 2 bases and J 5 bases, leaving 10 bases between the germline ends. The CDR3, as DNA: TGCGCCAGCAGCCAACTCCGGACGGATAATTCACCCCTCCACTTT. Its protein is CASSQLRTDNSPLHF.

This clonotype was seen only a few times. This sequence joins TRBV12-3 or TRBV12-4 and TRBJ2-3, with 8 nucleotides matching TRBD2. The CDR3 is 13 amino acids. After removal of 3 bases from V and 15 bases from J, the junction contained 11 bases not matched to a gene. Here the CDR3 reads CASSFQRTSSPYF. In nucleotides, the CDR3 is TGTGCCAGCAGTTTCCAGCGGACTAGCTCACCCTATTTT.

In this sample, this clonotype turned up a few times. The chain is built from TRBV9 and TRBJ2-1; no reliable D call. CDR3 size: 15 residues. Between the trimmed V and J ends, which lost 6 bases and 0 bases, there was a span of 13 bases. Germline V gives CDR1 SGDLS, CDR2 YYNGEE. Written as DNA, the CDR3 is TGTGCCAGCACCTTAGAACCGAGCTCCTACAATGAGCAGTTCTTC. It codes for CASTLEPSSYNEQFF.

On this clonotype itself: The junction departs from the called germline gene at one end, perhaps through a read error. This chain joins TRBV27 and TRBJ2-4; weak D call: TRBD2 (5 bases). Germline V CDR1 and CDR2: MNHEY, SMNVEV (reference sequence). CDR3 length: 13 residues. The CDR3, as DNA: TGTGCCAGCCTAGGGCTAGCCAAAAACATTCAGCACTTC. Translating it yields CASLGLAKNIQHF.

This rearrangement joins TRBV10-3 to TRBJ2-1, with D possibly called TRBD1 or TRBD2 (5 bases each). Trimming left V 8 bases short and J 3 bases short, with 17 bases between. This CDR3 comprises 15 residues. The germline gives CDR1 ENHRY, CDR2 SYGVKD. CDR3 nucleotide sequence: TGTGCCATCTCATCCCCTCGGGGCGTCTACAATGAGCAGTTCTTC. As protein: CAISSPRGVYNEQFF.

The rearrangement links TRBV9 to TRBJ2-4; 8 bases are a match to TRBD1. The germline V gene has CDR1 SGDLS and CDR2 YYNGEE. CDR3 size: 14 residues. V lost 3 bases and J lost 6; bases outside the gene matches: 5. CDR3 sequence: CASSGTGGRNIQYF. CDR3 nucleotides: TGTGCCAGCAGCGGTACAGGGGGGAGAAACATTCAGTACTTC.

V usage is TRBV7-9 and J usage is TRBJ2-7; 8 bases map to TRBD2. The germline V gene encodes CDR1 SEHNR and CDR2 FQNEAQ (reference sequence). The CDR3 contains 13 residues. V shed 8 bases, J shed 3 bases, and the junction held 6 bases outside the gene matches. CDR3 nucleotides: TGTGCCAGCCGAGCGGGGGTCGACTACGAGCAGTACTTC. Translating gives CASRAGVDYEQYF.

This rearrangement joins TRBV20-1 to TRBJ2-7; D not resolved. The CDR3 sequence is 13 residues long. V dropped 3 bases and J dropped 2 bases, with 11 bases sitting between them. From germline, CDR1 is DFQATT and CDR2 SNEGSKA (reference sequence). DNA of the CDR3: TGCAGTGCTAGTTTCGCAGAAACCTACGAGCAGTACTTC. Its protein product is CSASFAETYEQYF.

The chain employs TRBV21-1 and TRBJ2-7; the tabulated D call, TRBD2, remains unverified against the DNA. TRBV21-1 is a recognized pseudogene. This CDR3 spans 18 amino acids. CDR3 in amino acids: CASSKLPARRRTPYEQYF. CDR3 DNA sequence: TGTGCCAGCAGCAAACTCCCCGCCCGTCGGCGGACCCCCTACGAGCAGTACTTC.

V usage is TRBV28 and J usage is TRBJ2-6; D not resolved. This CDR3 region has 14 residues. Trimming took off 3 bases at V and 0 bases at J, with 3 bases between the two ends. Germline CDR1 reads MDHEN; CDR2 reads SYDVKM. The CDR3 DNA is TGTGCCAGCAGTTTCGTCTCTGGGGCCAACGTCCTGACTTTC. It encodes CASSFVSGANVLTF.

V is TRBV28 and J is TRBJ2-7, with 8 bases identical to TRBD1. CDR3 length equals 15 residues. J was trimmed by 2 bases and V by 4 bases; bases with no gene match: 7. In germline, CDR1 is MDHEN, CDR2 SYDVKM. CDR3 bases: TGTGCCAGCAGTTCCAGGGACAGGTTTGCCTACGAGCAGTACTTC. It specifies CASSSRDRFAYEQYF.

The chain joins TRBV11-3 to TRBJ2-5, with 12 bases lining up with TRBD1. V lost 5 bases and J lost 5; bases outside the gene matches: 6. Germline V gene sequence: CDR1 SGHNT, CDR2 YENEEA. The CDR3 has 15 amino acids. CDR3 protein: CASSGGQGAQETQYF. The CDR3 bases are TGTGCCAGCAGCGGGGGACAGGGGGCTCAGGAGACCCAGTACTTC.

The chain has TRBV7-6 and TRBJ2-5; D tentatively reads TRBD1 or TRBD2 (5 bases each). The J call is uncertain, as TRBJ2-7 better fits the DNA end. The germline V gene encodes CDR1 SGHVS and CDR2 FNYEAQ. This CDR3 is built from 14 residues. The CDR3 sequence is CASSRQPDRGEQYF. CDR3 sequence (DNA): TGTGCCAGCAGCCGACAGCCCGACCGGGGCGAGCAGTACTTC.

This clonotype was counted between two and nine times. CDR3 DNA sequence: TGTGCCAGCAGTCTCACAGGGGAAGGGTACAATGAGCAGTTCTTC. Its translation: CASSLTGEGYNEQFF. The V gene is TRBV28, the J gene TRBJ2-5; 7 bases are shared with TRBD1. The J call is uncertain, as TRBJ2-1 better fits the DNA end. CDR3 length equals 15 residues. The germline V gene encodes CDR1 MDHEN and CDR2 SYDVKM.

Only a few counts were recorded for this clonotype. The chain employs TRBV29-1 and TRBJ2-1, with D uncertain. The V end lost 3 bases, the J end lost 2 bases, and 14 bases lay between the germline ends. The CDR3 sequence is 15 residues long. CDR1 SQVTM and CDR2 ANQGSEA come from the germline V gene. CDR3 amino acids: CSVDPARAPYNEQFF. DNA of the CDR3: TGCAGCGTTGACCCGGCACGAGCCCCCTACAATGAGCAGTTCTTC.

The CDR3 loop reads CASSRTPGGNTEAFF. The CDR3 DNA reads as TGCGCCAGCAGCCGTACCCCGGGAGGGAACACTGAAGCTTTCTTT. V and J are TRBV5-1 and TRBJ1-1; no definite D call. The V gene's germline CDR1 is SGHRS and CDR2 YFSETQ. With 4 bases removed from V and 1 base from J, the gap between germline ends came to 14 bases. The length of the CDR3 is 15 residues.

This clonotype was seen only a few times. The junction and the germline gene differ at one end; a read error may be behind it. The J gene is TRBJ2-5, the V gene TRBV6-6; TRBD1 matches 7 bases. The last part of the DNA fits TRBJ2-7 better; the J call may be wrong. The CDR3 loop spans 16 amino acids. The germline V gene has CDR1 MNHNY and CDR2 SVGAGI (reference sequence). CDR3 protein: CVSSTDRELSSYEQYF. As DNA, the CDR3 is TGTGTCAGCAGTACAGACAGGGAGCTCAGCTCCTACGAGCAGTACTTC.

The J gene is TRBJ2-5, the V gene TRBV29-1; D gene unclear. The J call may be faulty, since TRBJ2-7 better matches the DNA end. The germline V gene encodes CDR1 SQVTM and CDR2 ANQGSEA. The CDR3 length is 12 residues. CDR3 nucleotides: TGCAGCACATCCACTGACACCTACGAGCAGTACTTC. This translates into CSTSTDTYEQYF.